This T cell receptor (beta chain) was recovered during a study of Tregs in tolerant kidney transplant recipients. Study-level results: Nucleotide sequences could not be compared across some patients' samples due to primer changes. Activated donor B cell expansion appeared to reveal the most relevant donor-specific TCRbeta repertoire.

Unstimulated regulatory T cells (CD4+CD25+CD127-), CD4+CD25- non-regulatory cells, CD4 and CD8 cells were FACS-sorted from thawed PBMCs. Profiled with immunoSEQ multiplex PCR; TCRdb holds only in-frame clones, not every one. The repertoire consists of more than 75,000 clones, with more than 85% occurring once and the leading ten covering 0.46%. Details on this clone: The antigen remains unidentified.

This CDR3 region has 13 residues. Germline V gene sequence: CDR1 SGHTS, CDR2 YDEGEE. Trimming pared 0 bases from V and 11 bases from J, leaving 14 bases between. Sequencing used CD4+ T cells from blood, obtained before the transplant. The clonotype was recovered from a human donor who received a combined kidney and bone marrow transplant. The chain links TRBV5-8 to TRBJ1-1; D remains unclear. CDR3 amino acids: CASSLGAATGAFF. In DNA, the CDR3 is TGTGCCAGCAGCTTGGGGGCAGCAACTGGGGCTTTCTTT.